Listed below are T cell receptor beta chains from one sample, sequenced in a study of tumor-infiltrating lymphocytes in primary liver carcinoma. MiXCR, applied by TCRdb to the multiplex PCR reads, yields one record per CDR3 protein. The sample contains about 190,000 distinct CDR3 sequences, just under 85% of which appear only once. The material sequenced was tumor tissue from primary liver carcinoma. The receptors were sampled from a man between 35 and 55 years old with primary liver carcinoma and hepatitis B virus infection. CDR3s include the opening cysteine and the closing phenylalanine or tryptophan. Each record gives: J gene, D gene, clone size, V gene, CDR3 DNA, CDR3 protein. The D gene is left open where the match is weak. Not all rows give a size; the values are once, few, many and, for expanded clones, a class.

TRBJ2-3 . . TRBV4-1 TGCGCCAGCAGCCAAGATCCGGGGAGCGCCGGGAATCAGCCCCAGTATTTT CASSQDPGSAGNQPQYF
TRBJ2-5 . . TRBV6-1 TGTGGCAGTAGCCGAGTATCATGGGAGACCCAGTACTTC CGSSRVSWETQYF
TRBJ2-7 . . TRBV6-1 TGTGCCAGCAGTGGGCAGGTGGCGAACGAGCAGTACTTC CASSGQVANEQYF
TRBJ2-7 TRBD1 . TRBV5-4 TGTGCCATCAGCCCAACTGAGACAGGGATCAACGAGCAGTACTTC CAISPTETGINEQYF
TRBJ2-1 TRBD2 . TRBV4-2 TGTGCCTGTATCATGTCTAGCGGGATCAATGAGCAGTTCTTC CACIMSSGINEQFF
TRBJ2-6 . . TRBV24-1 TGTTTCACCAGTGATCACCTATCTGGGGCCAACGTCCTGACTTTC CFTSDHLSGANVLTF
TRBJ2-6 TRBD2 . TRBV4-2 TGTGCCAGCAGCCAAGTTGGGACTAGCGGCTCTGGGGCCAACATCCTGACTTTC CASSQVGTSGSGANILTF
TRBJ2-7 . . TRBV29-1 TGCTGCGTTGCGAGTGGATGGGGGATGTCCTACAAGCAGTACTTC CCVASGWGMSYKQYF
TRBJ1-2 . . TRBV4-2 TGTGCCAGCAGCCAGGCAGTAATCGGGGTGGGCGGCTACATCTTC CASSQAVIGVGGYIF
TRBJ1-1 . . TRBV6-5 TGTGTCAGCAGTCCCCCCACGGGGGCAGTAGGTATCACTGAAGCTTTCTTT CVSSPPTGAVGITEAFF
TRBJ2-1 . . TRBV10-3 TGTGCCATCAATAACCCGGGACAAGGAGGAGTTAAGCACTTCTTC CAINNPGQGGVKHFF
TRBJ2-1 TRBD2 . TRBV4-2 TGTGCCAGCAACCAACGGGGACTATACAATGAGCAGTTCTTC CASNQRGLYNEQFF
TRBJ2-7 . . TRBV5-5 TGTGCCAGCAACCTATCACCGAACACCTACGAGCACTACTTC CASNLSPNTYEHYF
TRBJ2-7 . . TRBV30 TGTGGCTGGAGTACGTCGGTCTATGAGCAGTACTTC CGWSTSVYEQYF
TRBJ1-1 TRBD1 . TRBV7-9 TGTGCCAGCAGCTTAGGGACAGGCACTGAAGCTTACTTT CASSLGTGTEAYF
TRBJ2-7 . few TRBV11-1 TGTGCCAGCAGGGGGAAGCGATTCTACGAGCAACACTTC CASRGKRFYEQHF
TRBJ2-1 . . TRBV11-1 TGTGCCAGCAGCTTACACCTGAGCTCCTATAATGAGCAGTTATTC CASSLHLSSYNEQLF
TRBJ2-7 . . TRBV13 TGTGCCAGCAGCACCCGGGCCTACGAGCAGTACTTC CASSTRAYEQYF
TRBJ2-3 . . TRBV11-2 TGTGCCAGCAGCTCCCCGGGCCGGGCATATACACAGTATTTT CASSSPGRAYTQYF
TRBJ2-3 . . TRBV11-2 TGTGCCAGCAGCAGAAGAAGTACAGGGAACACAAATACTCCATATTTT CASSRRSTGNTNTPYF
TRBJ2-3 . . TRBV11-2 TGTGCCAGCAGGGGAAGAAGTACAGGAAACACAGATACGCAGTATTTT CASRGRSTGNTDTQYF
TRBJ2-5 . . TRBV11-2 TGTGCTAGCAGTCTAGAGAGTGTGGCCCTGTACTTC CASSLESVALYF
TRBJ2-1 TRBD2 many TRBV28 TGTGCCAGCAGTCCGACTAGCGGGACCACACACAATGAGCAGTTCTTC CASSPTSGTTHNEQFF
TRBJ2-1 . . TRBV12-3/TRBV12-4 TGTGCCAACAGTCCCCTCGATCTTCGGGAGCAGTTATTC CANSPLDLREQLF
TRBJ2-2 . . TRBV6-1 TGTGCCAGCAACCCCCTAGGGACAAAAGAGGAGCTGTTTTTT CASNPLGTKEELFF
TRBJ2-2 TRBD1 . TRBV6-6 TGTACCAGCAGTTCCCTGACAGGGGTTTCCGGGGAGCTGCTTTTT CTSSSLTGVSGELLF
TRBJ2-7 . . TRBV29-1 TGCAGCGTCTTGATTGGGAAAGGGCCCCCCTATGAGCAGTACTTC CSVLIGKGPPYEQYF
TRBJ2-2 TRBD2 . TRBV4-1 TGCGCCAGTAGCCCTTATACTAGCGGAAGAGGGACTGGGAAGCTGTTCTTC CASSPYTSGRGTGKLFF
TRBJ2-7 TRBD1 . TRBV5-4 TGTGCCAGCAGACCAACCGGGACAGGGATCAACGAACGGTACTTC CASRPTGTGINERYF
TRBJ2-7 . . TRBV29-1 TGCAGCACCATGACATCTGGAACCGGCGCTCCCTACCAGCAGTACTTC CSTMTSGTGAPYQQYF
TRBJ2-2 . . TRBV29-1 TGCAGCGTTGAATTTGCAGACAAAAGGACCGGGGGGCTGTTTTTC CSVEFADKRTGGLFF
TRBJ2-2 . . TRBV11-2 TGTGACAGCAGCCCTGATTCCTGGAAGCTGTTTTTT CDSSPDSWKLFF
TRBJ2-1 . . TRBV11-1 TGTGCCAGCAGCTTGGAATCCCATGATAATGAGCAGTTCTTC CASSLESHDNEQFF
TRBJ1-1 . . TRBV6-6 TGTGTCAGCAGCACAGTTGGGACTACTGAAGCTTTCTTT CVSSTVGTTEAFF
TRBJ1-1 . . TRBV6-1 TGTACCAGCAGTGAAGCCTCGAGGGACACTGAAGCTTTCTTT CTSSEASRDTEAFF
TRBJ2-5 . . TRBV20-1 TGCAGTGCTAGGGGGCGGGCACGGGGTTGGACCCAGTACTTC CSARGRARGWTQYF
TRBJ2-4 TRBD2 . TRBV11-1 TGTGCCAGCAGCTTTCCCGGAACTAGCGGGACCCAAAACACTCAGTATTTC CASSFPGTSGTQNTQYF
TRBJ2-1 . . TRBV5-1 TGCGCCAGCAGCCCATTAGGGGTCGGGGGAGAGACCCAGTTCTTC CASSPLGVGGETQFF
TRBJ2-5 . . TRBV5-1 TGCGCCAGCAGCCTGTTGGGGGCCCAGTACTTC CASSLLGAQYF
TRBJ2-5 TRBD2 . TRBV6-2/TRBV6-3 TGTGCCAGCAGTAGGACTAGCGGGAGTGGAGAGACCCAATACTTC CASSRTSGSGETQYF
TRBJ2-1 . . TRBV12-5 TGTGCTAGTAGTCCCTGTTACTCCAATGAGCAGTTCTTC CASSPCYSNEQFF
TRBJ1-2 . . TRBV12-3/TRBV12-4 TGTGCCAGCTCACGGACGGGGGCCTATGATGGCTATACCTTC CASSRTGAYDGYTF
TRBJ2-5 . . TRBV11-2 TGTACTAGCAGCTTAACAGGGGCGGGAGAGACCCAGTACTTC CTSSLTGAGETQYF
TRBJ2-6 TRBD1 . TRBV11-2 TGTGCCAGCAGTATGGTGGGAGACAGGGGCATTTCCCTCTCTGGGGGCAACGTCCTGACTTTC CASSMVGDRGISLSGGNVLTF
TRBJ2-2 TRBD2 . TRBV5-4 TGTACCAGCAGTGATCCGGGACTAGCGGGTTTCGCGAACACCGGGGAACTGTTTTTT CTSSDPGLAGFANTGELFF
TRBJ2-7 . . TRBV12-3/TRBV12-4 TGTGCCAGCAGTCTCCCTTCAGTTGGGCAGTACTTC CASSLPSVGQYF
TRBJ2-5 TRBD2 . TRBV4-3 TGCGTCAGCAGCCAAGCGGTTTGCGGGAGGACTGGTGAGACCCAGTACTTC CVSSQAVCGRTGETQYF
TRBJ2-1 . . TRBV5-1 TGCGCCAGCAGCGTAGGGACCACCAATGAGCAGTTCTTC CASSVGTTNEQFF
TRBJ2-5 . . TRBV6-5 TGTGCCAGCAGGCCCCAGCTCGCATGGGGCGGGGAGACCAAGTACTTC CASRPQLAWGGETKYF
TRBJ2-7 TRBD2 . TRBV12-3/TRBV12-4 TGTGCCAGCACTCCAGCGGGAGTAAGGCACGAGCAGTACTTC CASTPAGVRHEQYF
TRBJ2-1 . once TRBV6-1 TGTGTCAGCAGTGAAGAAGTGGGAGGATACAATAAGCAGTTCTTC CVSSEEVGGYNKQFF
TRBJ2-2 . . TRBV4-2 TGTATCAGCAGCCAAACTCGGGGCACAACCGGGGAGCTGTTTTTT CISSQTRGTTGELFF
TRBJ2-7 . . TRBV5-4 TGCGCCAGCAGCTCTAACCAAGAAGGGAACGAGCATTACTTC CASSSNQEGNEHYF
TRBJ2-1 TRBD2 . TRBV4-2 TGTGTCAGCAACCAAGAACAGCAGCGGGAGTACGGGCAGTTCTTC CVSNQEQQREYGQFF
TRBJ2-7 . . TRBV11-3 TGTGCCAGCAGCGTGGGAGAGTCCTACGAGCAATGCTTC CASSVGESYEQCF
TRBJ2-2 TRBD2 . TRBV4-1 TGCGCCAGTAGCCAAGATTTCGCAGGAGTAGCGGGAGCCCCGGGGGCCGGGGACCTGTTTTTT CASSQDFAGVAGAPGAGDLFF
TRBJ2-7 . few TRBV6-5 TGTGTCAGCAGTCCCGCCGGGACACTATCCTACGAGCAGTACTTC CVSSPAGTLSYEQYF